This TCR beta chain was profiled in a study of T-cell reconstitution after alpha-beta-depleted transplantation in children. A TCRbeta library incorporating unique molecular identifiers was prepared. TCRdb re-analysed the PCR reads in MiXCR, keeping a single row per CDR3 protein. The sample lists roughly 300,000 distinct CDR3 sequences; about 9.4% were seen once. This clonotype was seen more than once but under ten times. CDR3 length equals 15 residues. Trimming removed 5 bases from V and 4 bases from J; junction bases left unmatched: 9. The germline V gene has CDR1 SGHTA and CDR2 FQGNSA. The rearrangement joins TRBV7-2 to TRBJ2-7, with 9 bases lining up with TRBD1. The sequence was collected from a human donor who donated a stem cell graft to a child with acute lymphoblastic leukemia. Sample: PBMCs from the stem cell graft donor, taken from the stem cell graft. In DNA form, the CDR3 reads TGTGCCAGCAGCCTCCGGACAGGGGAAATGTACGAGCAGTACTTC. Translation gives CASSLRTGEMYEQYF. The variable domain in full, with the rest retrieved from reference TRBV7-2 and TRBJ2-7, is GAGVSQSPSNKVTEKGKDVELRCDPISGHTALYWYRQSLGQGLEFLIYFQGNSAPDKSGLPSDRFSAERTGGSVSTLTIQRTQQEDSAVYLCASSLRTGEMYEQYFGPGTRLTVT.